These 13 T cell receptor beta chains originate from one sample sequenced in a study of vaccination and CD4 T cells after COVID-19. Antigen specificity for these receptors is unknown. Sample treatment: roughly 10-day PBMC culture with coronavirus spike peptide pools or control peptides (ViraFEST assay). Scientists ran DNA taken from cultured CD4+ T cells through the Oncomine TCR Beta short-read assay for sequencing. From the PCR reads, TCRdb called clonotypes with MiXCR, one entry per CDR3 protein. The data hold 9,500 to 10,000 distinct CDR3 sequences, with roughly half observed a single time. The sample taken for sequencing was CD4+ T cells from blood, cultured in vitro. The receptors were sampled from a human donor who had recovered from COVID-19.

In its sample, this clonotype was seen once. V is TRBV5-1 and J is TRBJ2-5; D uncertain. Germline assignment: CDR1 SGHRS and CDR2 YFSETQ. The CDR3 has 13 amino acids. V gave up 4 bases and J gave up 5 bases, with 12 bases separating them. CDR3 region: CASSGSNSETQYF. The CDR3 DNA reads TGCGCCAGCAGCGGGTCTAACTCGGAGACCCAGTACTTC.

This chain joins TRBV6-4 and TRBJ1-2; 7 nucleotides align to TRBD1. CDR3 size: 13 residues. Losses at the gene ends were 3 bases for V and 6 bases for J; bases not matched to a gene: 4. Germline V gene lookup returns CDR1 MRHNA and CDR2 SNTAGT. CDR3 loop: CASSDNRGNGYTF. DNA of the CDR3: TGTGCCAGCAGTGATAACAGGGGAAATGGCTACACCTTC.

The V gene is TRBV27, the J gene TRBJ1-1; D perhaps matches TRBD1 (6 bases). Germline assignment: CDR1 MNHEY and CDR2 SMNVEV (reference sequence). The CDR3 extends over 15 amino acids. V lost 2 bases, J lost 7 bases, and 17 bases lay in between. This CDR3 reads CASSLRIGAGVEAFF. The CDR3 nucleotides read TGTGCCAGCAGTTTAAGGATTGGCGCAGGGGTTGAAGCTTTCTTT.

The chain employs TRBV30 and TRBJ2-1; 11 bases align to TRBD2. The CDR3 extends over 21 amino acids. The trim removed 2 bases at V and 8 bases at J, leaving 26 bases unmatched. CDR1 and CDR2 from the germline V gene are GTSNPN and SVGIG (reference sequence). In nucleotides, the CDR3 is TGTGCCTGGAGTTCAGGTTATCGGTTAGCGGGGGGGCCAGTTTCAGTAGATGAGCAGTTCTTC. It translates to CAWSSGYRLAGGPVSVDEQFF. The variable domain in full, completed from reference TRBV30 and TRBJ2-1, reads SQTIHQWPATLVQPVGSPLSLECTVEGTSNPNLYWYRQAAGRGLQLLFYSVGIGQISSEVPQNLSASRPQDRQFILSSKKLLLSDSGFYLCAWSSGYRLAGGPVSVDEQFFGPGTRLTVL.

This clonotype is categorized as medium-sized. V gene TRBV18 combines with J gene TRBJ2-3; the D gene is possibly TRBD2 (5 bases). CDR3 length: 14 residues. Trimming cost V 6 bases and J 3 bases, with 13 bases left between them. Per the germline V gene, CDR1 is KGHSH and CDR2 is LQKENI. The CDR3 bases are TGTGCCAGCTCCTCGGAGGTCCTTACAGATACGCAGTATTTT. It encodes CASSSEVLTDTQYF.

The J gene is TRBJ1-2, the V gene TRBV4-1, with D perhaps TRBD1 (5 bases). Germline loops: CDR1 MGHRA, CDR2 YSYEKL. CDR3 length: 16 residues. Trimming cost V 4 bases and J 4 bases, with 19 bases left between them. CDR3 sequence: CASSPPGRQTFYGYTF. The CDR3 nucleotides read TGCGCCAGCAGCCCCCCGGGACGCCAAACCTTCTATGGCTACACCTTC.

The chain couples TRBV15 to TRBJ2-3; 7 bases are a match to TRBD2. The CDR3 loop spans 15 amino acids. V shed 6 bases, J shed 4 bases, and the junction held 10 bases outside the gene matches. Germline CDR1 reads LNHNV; CDR2 reads YYDKDF (reference sequence). The DNA of the CDR3 is TGTGCCACCAGGTCTAGCGGCGAAAGGGCAGATACGCAGTATTTT. It yields the protein CATRSSGERADTQYF.

In its sample, this clonotype was seen a few times. CDR3 protein: CASRRGNYGYTF. CDR3 in DNA: TGTGCCAGCAGAAGAGGAAACTATGGCTACACCTTC. J is TRBJ1-2 and V is TRBV27, with unresolved D. Germline values: CDR1 MNHEY, CDR2 SMNVEV (reference sequence). This CDR3 contains 12 residues. Between the trimmed V and J ends, which lost 6 bases and 2 bases, there was a span of 7 bases.

J is TRBJ2-1 and V is TRBV6-2 or TRBV6-3; 7 nucleotides align to TRBD1. CDR3 size: 14 residues. Looked up from germline, CDR1 is MNHEY and CDR2 is SVGEGT. J gave up 6 bases and V 7 bases, and 9 bases lay outside the gene matches. CDR3 nucleotide sequence: TGTGCCAGCACCGACGGGACAGAGGGCAATGAGCAGTTCTTC. This sequence encodes CASTDGTEGNEQFF.

The chain is built from TRBV24-1 and TRBJ1-1; D unclear. The V and J ends lost 2 bases and 1 base respectively, with 4 bases between them. Germline V gene lookup returns CDR1 KGHDR and CDR2 SFDVKD. CDR3 length equals 13 residues. CDR3 coding DNA: TGTGCCACCAGTGATTCAGGGAACACTGAAGCTTTCTTT. Its protein is CATSDSGNTEAFF.

V and J are TRBV14 and TRBJ1-2; 7 bases map to TRBD1. The CDR3 spans 13 residues. After removal of 5 bases from V and 1 base from J, the junction contained 1 base not matched to a gene. Germline CDR1 reads SGHDN; CDR2 reads FVKESK. The CDR3 here is CASSGQVNYGYTF. Here the CDR3 DNA reads TGTGCCAGCAGCGGACAGGTTAACTATGGCTACACCTTC.

The chain has TRBV24-1 and TRBJ2-3, with unresolved D. Per germline, CDR1 KGHDR and CDR2 SFDVKD. The CDR3 contains 12 residues. V was cut by 4 bases and J by 3 bases, with 4 bases left in between. The CDR3 region has the DNA TGTGCCACCAGTGAGCCAACAGATACGCAGTATTTT. Protein: CATSEPTDTQYF.

This clonotype has only a few counts. One junction end does not reproduce the germline sequence, and a read error may be involved. The chain recombines TRBV7-7 with TRBJ2-2; D tentatively reads TRBD1 or TRBD2 (5 bases each). This CDR3 is built from 16 residues. The germline V gene has CDR1 SSHAT and CDR2 FNYEAQ (reference sequence). Written as DNA, the CDR3 is TGTGCTAGCAGCCCGGGACGGTTAGTGCGGCCCGGGGAGCTGTTTTTT. Translation gives CASSPGRLVRPGELFF.